This T cell receptor beta chain derives from a study of T-cell memory formation after mild COVID-19. This clonotype was seen a few times. Each CDR3 protein is one row after TCRdb ran MiXCR on the 5' RACE reads. Among roughly 400,000 distinct CDR3 sequences listed, over 15% were seen once. Sequenced: PBMCs or a T cell subset sorted from them (not recorded which). The origin of this receptor is a man younger than 30 who had mild COVID-19 (a few samples of this study predate the infection). Cell type and time point are not known.

The DNA of the CDR3 is TGCGCCAGCAGCTTGGACAGGATGTATGGCTACACCTTC. Protein product: CASSLDRMYGYTF. The chain employs TRBV5-1 and TRBJ1-2, with D possibly TRBD1 on 5 matching bases. The CDR3 totals 13 residues. Per the germline V gene, CDR1 is SGHRS and CDR2 is YFSETQ. V lost 0 bases, J lost 5 bases, and 8 bases lay in between.